The 28 T cell receptor beta chains below were found in one sample sequenced in a study of graft-versus-host responses after intestinal transplantation. Profiling relied on immunoSEQ multiplex PCR, and the TCRdb table lists in-frame clones only, not all of them. The data show 50,000 or so clones, with about nine tenths seen just once and almost 2.5% held by the top ten. The antigens for these receptors are not known. This specimen consisted of unstimulated CD4+ T cells sorted from spleen or lymph node cells, obtained before transplant. The receptors were gathered from a human donor who was the organ donor for an intestinal transplant.

A word on this clone: Distinct nucleotide sequences in the sample also encode this CDR3. The CDR3, as DNA: TGTGCCAGCTCACCTAACCAAGAGACCCAGTACTTC. This codes for CASSPNQETQYF. The rearrangement uses TRBV18 and TRBJ2-5; D ambiguous. CDR1 and CDR2 from the germline V gene are KGHSH and LQKENI. This CDR3 spans 12 amino acids. Trimming left V 3 bases short and J 0 bases short, with 2 bases between.

This clone was detected a few times. Distinct nucleotide sequences in the sample also encode this CDR3. This chain uses TRBV18 with TRBJ2-5; TRBD2 is a possible D gene (6 bases). This CDR3 region has 12 residues. Germline assignment: CDR1 KGHSH and CDR2 LQKENI. Between the trimmed V and J ends, which lost 3 bases and 4 bases, there was a span of 6 bases. CDR3 in amino acids: CASSPGGETQYF. For the CDR3, the DNA is TGTGCCAGCTCACCGGGGGGAGAGACCCAGTACTTC. Full variable domain (remainder filled in from reference TRBV18 and TRBJ2-5): NAGVMQNPRHLVRRRGQEARLRCSPMKGHSHVYWYRQLPEEGLKFMVYLQKENIIDESGMPKERFSAEFPKEGPSILRIQQVVRGDSAAYFCASSPGGETQYFGPGTRLLVL.

The chain uses TRBV7-9 and TRBJ2-7; 8 bases map to TRBD2. With 5 bases clipped from V and 7 bases from J, the junction kept 7 bases outside the gene matches. Germline V lookup: CDR1 SEHNR, CDR2 FQNEAQ (reference sequence). The CDR3 consists of 13 residues. The chain's CDR3 is CASSPSGGGEQYF. The CDR3 coding sequence is TGTGCCAGCAGCCCCAGCGGGGGCGGGGAGCAGTACTTC.

The CDR3 sequence: CASSPRDNSYEQYF. CDR3 sequence (DNA): TGTGCCAGCAGTCCCCGGGACAACTCCTACGAGCAGTACTTC. This chain links TRBV25-1 with TRBJ2-7; D might be TRBD1 (6 bases). The CDR3 covers 14 residues. Germline V gene sequence: CDR1 MGHDK, CDR2 SYGVNS. Trimming pared 5 bases from V and 0 bases from J, leaving 11 bases between.

This rearrangement joins TRBV2 to TRBJ2-6, with TRBD1 identical over 10 bases. The germline gives CDR1 SNHLY, CDR2 FYNNEI. The CDR3 loop spans 16 amino acids. The J segment lost 3 bases and the V segment lost 6 bases, leaving 5 bases of the junction unmatched. This CDR3 reads CASSRDRGSGANVLTF. CDR3 bases: TGTGCCAGCAGCCGGGACAGGGGCAGTGGGGCCAACGTCCTGACTTTC.

The chain joins TRBV20-1 to TRBJ1-1; D is unresolved. Germline V CDR1 and CDR2: DFQATT, SNEGSKA (reference sequence). This CDR3 is built from 11 residues. V was shortened by 0 bases and J by 6 bases, with 5 bases between the two germline ends. The CDR3 loop reads CSARDGPEAFF. The CDR3 bases are TGCAGTGCTAGAGATGGTCCTGAAGCTTTCTTT.

The V gene is TRBV6-6, the J gene TRBJ1-5, with TRBD1 as a possible D gene (5 bases). This CDR3 comprises 14 residues. Germline V gives CDR1 MNHNY, CDR2 SVGAGI (reference sequence). V was cut by 11 bases and J by 0 bases, with 14 bases left in between. Here the CDR3 reads CAGGTSYSNQPQHF. CDR3 DNA sequence: TGTGCCGGAGGGACCTCCTATAGCAATCAGCCCCAGCATTTT.

The rearrangement links TRBV16 to TRBJ2-1, with TRBD2 matching 13 bases. Germline CDR1 reads KGHSY; CDR2 reads FQNENV. CDR3 length: 15 amino acids. V trimming: 2 bases; J trimming: 5 bases; junction bases outside the gene matches: 0. CDR3 protein: CASSQGLAGDNEQFF. DNA for the CDR3: TGTGCCAGCAGCCAAGGACTAGCGGGAGACAATGAGCAGTTCTTC.

The chain recombines TRBV5-4 with TRBJ2-3, with 8 bases aligning to TRBD2. The junction had 11 bases not matched to a gene; V was cut back by 1 base and J by 1 base. The CDR3 consists of 18 residues. Germline CDR1 and CDR2: SGHNT and YYREEE (reference sequence). Here the CDR3 reads CASSLSGLVGSRTDTQYF. CDR3 sequence (DNA): TGTGCCAGCAGCTTGTCGGGACTAGTAGGGTCCCGCACAGATACGCAGTATTTT.

V usage is TRBV9 and J usage is TRBJ2-3, with D hard to call. The ends were cut back, 1 base at V and 0 bases at J, with 9 bases in the middle. Germline CDR1 SGDLS, CDR2 YYNGEE. The CDR3 consists of 15 residues. The DNA for the CDR3 is TGTGCCAGCAGCGTAAGGCAGCTAAGCACAGATACGCAGTATTTT. Encoded protein: CASSVRQLSTDTQYF.

This rearrangement joins TRBV4-2 to TRBJ2-7, with 8 nucleotides matching TRBD1. Losses at the gene ends were 5 bases for V and 1 base for J; bases not matched to a gene: 4. Per the germline V gene, CDR1 is LGHNA and CDR2 is YNFKEQ. The CDR3 spans 14 residues. Here the CDR3 reads CASSYGQGSYEQYF. The CDR3, as DNA: TGTGCCAGCAGCTACGGACAGGGTTCCTACGAGCAGTACTTC.

CDR3 protein: CASSTPAYYGYTF. The CDR3 DNA sequence: TGTGCCAGCAGTACCCCTGCCTACTATGGCTACACCTTC. This chain links TRBV6-6 with TRBJ1-2; no clear D gene. V was shortened by 5 bases and J by 3 bases, with 10 bases between the two germline ends. The V gene's germline CDR1 is MNHNY and CDR2 SVGAGI (reference sequence). The CDR3 spans 13 residues.

This chain links TRBV5-1 with TRBJ2-2; 9 nucleotides align to TRBD1. CDR1 and CDR2 from the germline V gene are SGHRS and YFSETQ. The CDR3 is 15 amino acids. V lost 6 bases, J lost 0 bases, and 3 bases stayed unmatched. The DNA of the CDR3 is TGCGCCAGCACCCGACAGGGGGCGAACACCGGGGAGCTGTTTTTT. Protein sequence: CASTRQGANTGELFF.

CDR3: CASSPRVGGQRHTGELFF. The DNA for the CDR3 is TGTGCCAGCAGCCCTAGGGTGGGGGGACAGAGGCACACCGGGGAGCTGTTTTTT. The chain employs TRBV7-2 and TRBJ2-2, with D possibly matching TRBD1 (7 bases). V lost 5 bases and J 3 bases, leaving 22 bases between the germline ends. The CDR3 is 18 amino acids. CDR1 is SGHTA and CDR2 is FQGNSA in the germline V gene. Supplemented by reference TRBV7-2 and TRBJ2-2, the full variable domain reads GAGVSQSPSNKVTEKGKDVELRCDPISGHTALYWYRQSLGQGLEFLIYFQGNSAPDKSGLPSDRFSAERTGGSVSTLTIQRTQQEDSAVYLCASSPRVGGQRHTGELFFGEGSRLTVL.

The V gene is TRBV21-1, the J gene TRBJ2-1. TRBV21-1 is an annotated pseudogene. The CDR3 is 18 residues long. The CDR3 DNA follows: TGTGCCAGCAGCAAGGGGGCGGCCCGGGACTCCTCCTACAATGAGCAGTTCTTC. Protein product: CASSKGAARDSSYNEQFF.

This rearrangement joins TRBV19 to TRBJ1-2; D is unclear. From germline, CDR1 is LNHDA and CDR2 SQIVND (reference sequence). The CDR3 runs 14 residues. Deletions cut 3 bases from V and 0 bases from J, with 8 bases between. The CDR3 DNA reads as TGTGCCAGTAGTATTACTTCCGCTAACTATGGCTACACCTTC. Encoded protein: CASSITSANYGYTF.

The chain uses TRBV25-1 and TRBJ1-6, with 9 bases that match TRBD1. In germline, CDR1 is MGHDK, CDR2 SYGVNS. Unmatched junction bases numbered 3, after V lost 4 bases and J lost 8 bases. The CDR3 is made up of 14 amino acids. CDR3 bases: TGTGCCAGCAGTGGACAGGGGGGGGATTCACCCCTCCACTTT. Translated: CASSGQGGDSPLHF.

The genes are TRBV7-9 and TRBJ1-2; a weak D match, TRBD1 (6 bases). The CDR3 spans 16 residues. Germline V gene lookup returns CDR1 SEHNR and CDR2 FQNEAQ (reference sequence). Trimming cost V 0 bases and J 8 bases, with 19 bases left between them. The CDR3 here is CASSLAGARQAEGYTF. DNA of the CDR3: TGTGCCAGCAGCTTAGCGGGGGCTAGACAGGCTGAAGGCTACACCTTC.

V and J are TRBV29-1 and TRBJ1-3; TRBD1 is a possible D gene (6 bases). Germline V gene data show CDR1 as SQVTM and CDR2 as ANQGSEA. This CDR3 is built from 13 residues. V dropped 7 bases and J dropped 0 bases, with 10 bases sitting between them. Written as DNA, the CDR3 is TGCAGCGCCCGGACAGACTCTGGAAACACCATATATTTT. Protein product: CSARTDSGNTIYF.

This chain links TRBV30 with TRBJ1-2; D gene unclear. Germline assignment: CDR1 GTSNPN and CDR2 SVGIG (reference sequence). The CDR3 consists of 14 residues. The ends were cut back, 0 bases at V and 2 bases at J, with 10 bases in the middle. The CDR3 here is CAWSVRRANYGYTF. The CDR3 DNA follows: TGTGCCTGGAGTGTAAGACGGGCGAACTATGGCTACACCTTC. The variable domain in full, completed from reference TRBV30 and TRBJ1-2, reads SQTIHQWPATLVQPVGSPLSLECTVEGTSNPNLYWYRQAAGRGLQLLFYSVGIGQISSEVPQNLSASRPQDRQFILSSKKLLLSDSGFYLCAWSVRRANYGYTFGSGTRLTVV.

This chain uses TRBV6-6 with TRBJ1-4; 10 nucleotides line up with TRBD1. CDR1 is MNHNY and CDR2 is SVGAGI in the germline V gene (reference sequence). This CDR3 comprises 14 residues. The junction had 7 bases not matched to a gene; V was cut back by 8 bases and J by 7 bases. The CDR3 loop reads CASRPGQGFEKLFF. The CDR3 region has the DNA TGTGCCAGCCGACCGGGACAGGGGTTTGAAAAACTGTTTTTT.

This clone was observed a few times. The gene calls are TRBV7-9 and TRBJ1-1; 7 bases fit TRBD1. The CDR3 length is 12 residues. The germline V gene has CDR1 SEHNR and CDR2 FQNEAQ (reference sequence). V lost 5 bases and J lost 5; bases outside the gene matches: 2. The chain's CDR3 is CASSDRDTEAFF. The DNA for the CDR3 is TGTGCCAGCAGCGACAGGGATACTGAAGCTTTCTTT.

The chain's CDR3 is CASSKGTDNSPLHF. The CDR3 DNA reads TGTGCCAGCAGCAAAGGGACAGATAATTCACCCCTCCACTTT. The J gene is TRBJ1-6, the V gene TRBV21-1; TRBD1 is the table's D call and was not checked against the DNA. TRBV21-1 is a pseudogene locus. The CDR3 sequence is 14 residues long.

The rearrangement uses TRBV28 and TRBJ2-7; 8 bases agree with TRBD1. CDR3 length: 14 amino acids. V was pared by 7 bases and J by 9 bases, with 14 bases of the junction left unmatched. In germline, CDR1 is MDHEN, CDR2 SYDVKM. The CDR3 is CASTITSGQGGQYF. DNA for the CDR3: TGTGCCAGCACCATCACCTCCGGACAGGGCGGGCAGTACTTC. Complete variable domain (other parts from reference TRBV28 and TRBJ2-7): DVKVTQSSRYLVKRTGEKVFLECVQDMDHENMFWYRQDPGLGLRLIYFSYDVKMKEKGDIPEGYSVSREKKERFSLILESASTNQTSMYLCASTITSGQGGQYFGPGTRLTVT.

This chain links TRBV21-1 with TRBJ1-1. TRBV21-1 is a pseudogene locus. This CDR3 contains 15 residues. In DNA form, the CDR3 reads TGTGCCAGCACATTAATAAGGAGACAGAACACTGAAGCTTTCTTT. Protein: CASTLIRRQNTEAFF.

The chain is built from TRBV7-8 and TRBJ2-1; 12 bases are shared with TRBD2. The germline V gene has CDR1 SGHVS and CDR2 FQNEAQ. The CDR3 has 16 amino acids. Trimming cost V 5 bases and J 6 bases; bases outside gene matches: 8. The CDR3 nucleotides read TGTGCCAGCAGCCCAGGACTAGCGGGATGGGGCAATGAGCAGTTCTTC. Translation gives CASSPGLAGWGNEQFF.

The chain carries TRBV19 and TRBJ2-2; TRBD2 matches at 10 bases. This CDR3 spans 14 amino acids. Germline assignment: CDR1 LNHDA and CDR2 SQIVND (reference sequence). Trimming removed 2 bases from V and 6 bases from J; junction bases left unmatched: 0. The CDR3 DNA is TGTGCCAGTAGTATACTAGCGGGAGCCGGGGAGCTGTTTTTT. This gives the protein CASSILAGAGELFF.

This clone was picked up a small number of times. The chain employs TRBV7-3 and TRBJ2-1; maybe TRBD1 (6 bases). Germline CDR1 reads SGHTA; CDR2 reads FQGTGA. Trimming stripped 0 bases from V and 0 bases from J, with 6 bases between. The CDR3 is 15 residues long. CDR3: CASSLTGGSYNEQFF. Written as DNA, the CDR3 is TGTGCCAGCAGCTTAACAGGGGGCTCCTACAATGAGCAGTTCTTC.